One sample yielded the 20 T cell receptor beta chains listed below, sequenced in a study of T cells in women clearing cervical HPV infection. Method: immunoSEQ multiplex PCR; TCRdb's copy keeps in-frame clones and lacks some. The sample has some 30,000 clones. The sequenced material came from blood buffy coat. Receptors originate from a woman aged 18-69 years with a cervical HPV16 infection that either progressed to CIN3+ or cleared (not recorded which).

To note about this clone: The observed sequence ends 3 residues before the CDR3 terminus, with the missing tail filled in from the germline J gene. The gene calls are TRBV5-3 and TRBJ2-7; no clear D gene. TRBV5-3 is noted as an ORF with a role that remains uncertain. This CDR3 region has 15 residues. V was clipped by 7 bases and J by 0 bases, with 17 bases between them. The covered CDR3 bases are TGTGCCAGAGAGTTACGTGGGCACACCTCCTACGAG. The encoded protein is CARELRGHTSYE. The whole CDR3 sequence is CARELRGHTSYEQYF.

CDR3 amino acids: CASSPGRGNEKLFF. The CDR3 DNA, read in part, is TGTGCCAGCTCACCAGGCAGGGGCAACGAAAAG. This chain joins TRBV18 and TRBJ2-2; weak D call: TRBD1 (6 bases). The CDR3 end is not reached by the read, which stops 3 residues before it; the germline J gene fills it in. CDR3 length: 14 residues. Germline lookup yields CDR1 KGHSH and CDR2 LQKENI.

On this clone: The observed sequence ends 3 residues before the CDR3 terminus, with the missing tail filled in from the germline J gene. This chain connects TRBV7-2 to TRBJ2-3; D perhaps matches TRBD2 (5 bases). Germline lookup yields CDR1 SGHTA and CDR2 FQGNSA. V was trimmed by 1 base and J by 6 bases, leaving 14 bases between them. The CDR3 sequence is 15 residues long. CDR3 DNA, as far as it was read: TGTGCCAGCAGCTTAGTTGTCGCGCGGAGGGATACG. It is translated as CASSLVVARRDT. The entire CDR3 protein is CASSLVVARRDTQYF.

A word on this clone: The read ends 3 residues early relative to the CDR3; the germline J gene fills the gap. The chain combines TRBV24-1 with TRBJ2-5, with a possible D match to TRBD1 (6 bases). The V end lost 2 bases, the J end lost 2 bases, and 8 bases lay between the germline ends. The CDR3 covers 14 residues. Looked up from germline, CDR1 is KGHDR and CDR2 is SFDVKD. CDR3: CATSDYDRQETQYF. The sequenced CDR3 bases are TGTGCCACCAGTGATTATGACAGGCAAGAGACC.

A word on this clone: The read ends 3 residues shy of where the CDR3 ends; the end is completed using the germline J gene. V is TRBV6-2 or TRBV6-3 and J is TRBJ1-1, with TRBD1 as a possible D gene (6 bases). Trimming took off 4 bases at V and 5 bases at J, with 11 bases between the two ends. Germline V gene data show CDR1 as MNHEY and CDR2 as SVGEGT. There are 13 residues in the CDR3. The CDR3 sequence is CASSLQGDTEAFF. The DNA read from the CDR3 is TGTGCCAGCAGTTTACAGGGAGATACTGAA.

With respect to this clone: The read finishes 3 residues shy of the CDR3 end, and the germline J gene is used to complete it. The gene calls are TRBV20-1 and TRBJ2-3; 8 bases map to TRBD1. This CDR3 contains 15 residues. Germline V CDR1 and CDR2: DFQATT, SNEGSKA (reference sequence). Partial CDR3 DNA: TGCAGTGCTAGTGGGGACAGGTCCTTGAGGGAGACG. Translating it yields CSASGDRSLRET. The full CDR3 reads CSASGDRSLRETQYF.

Turning to this clone: The read falls 3 residues short of the CDR3 end, and the missing part is taken from the germline J gene. The V and J genes are TRBV11-1 and TRBJ2-1, with a tentative D call TRBD1 (5 bases). CDR1 SGHAT and CDR2 FQDESV come from the germline V gene (reference sequence). V was pared by 0 bases and J by 5 bases, with 11 bases between. The CDR3 totals 15 residues. Incomplete CDR3 DNA: TGTGCCAGCAGCTTAGCGGGGCGAAGGGACAATGAG. This gives the protein CASSLAGRRDNE. The whole CDR3 region reads CASSLAGRRDNEQFF.

Of note for this clone: The read comes to an end 3 residues before the CDR3 does, leaving the germline J gene to fill in the end. The chain employs TRBV20-1 and TRBJ2-1; TRBD2 matches at 12 bases. The CDR3 is made up of 14 amino acids. Germline lookup yields CDR1 DFQATT and CDR2 SNEGSKA (reference sequence). The V gene end was trimmed by 5 bases and the J gene end by 3 bases; junction bases not matched to a gene: 2. CDR3 residues: CSAGLAGYYNEQFF. The DNA read from the CDR3 is TGCAGTGCTGGACTAGCGGGATACTACAATGAG.

Details on this clone: The read ends 3 residues early relative to the CDR3; the germline J gene fills the gap. The rearrangement uses TRBV29-1 and TRBJ2-3; a possible D gene is TRBD1 (7 bases). CDR3 length equals 15 residues. The V gene lost 5 bases and the J gene lost 2 bases, with 17 bases spanning the gap. Germline CDR1 is SQVTM and CDR2 is ANQGSEA. CDR3 DNA, as far as it was read: TGCAGCGTTTTGCGGGACAGACCCTTCACAGATACG. Residues: CSVLRDRPFTDT. The CDR3, in full, reads CSVLRDRPFTDTQYF.

A word on this clone: The CDR3 is cut off 3 residues early in the read; its end comes from the germline J gene. The genes are TRBV18 and TRBJ1-1; no clear D gene. CDR1 is KGHSH, CDR2 LQKENI, per germline. The CDR3 is 15 residues long. The ends were cut back, 5 bases at V and 1 base at J, with 14 bases in the middle. The part of the CDR3 DNA that was read is TGTGCCAGCTCAGCATCCCTTCACAGGAACACTGAA. It encodes CASSASLHRNTE. The CDR3, in full, reads CASSASLHRNTEAFF.

With regard to this clone: The read falls 3 residues short of the CDR3 end, and the missing part is taken from the germline J gene. The J gene is TRBJ1-2, the V gene TRBV20-1; 8 nucleotides line up with TRBD1. The CDR3 loop spans 13 amino acids. V lost 5 bases to trimming and J lost 5 bases; unmatched junction nucleotides: 7. The germline CDR1 and CDR2 sequences are DFQATT and SNEGSKA (reference sequence). The CDR3 bases that were read are TGCAGTGCTGCGCCGGGACAGGCATATGGC. It is translated as CSAAPGQAYG. The whole CDR3 reads CSAAPGQAYGYTF.

As for this clone: Read sequence stops 3 residues before the CDR3 end, and the germline J gene provides the missing end. The chain is built from TRBV19 and TRBJ1-5, with TRBD1 matching over 7 bases. Germline CDR1 and CDR2: LNHDA and SQIVND (reference sequence). This CDR3 contains 16 residues. The trim removed 1 base at V and 4 bases at J, leaving 7 bases unmatched. The CDR3 is CASSIVGGTANQPQHF. The sequenced CDR3 bases are TGTGCCAGTAGTATAGTAGGAGGGACAGCTAATCAGCCC.

Comment on this clone: The CDR3 end falls 3 residues outside the read, so it is completed with the germline J gene. V usage is TRBV12-3 or TRBV12-4 and J usage is TRBJ2-7; 7 bases are shared with TRBD2. Losses at the gene ends were 7 bases for V and 3 bases for J; bases not matched to a gene: 12. This CDR3 comprises 15 residues. The CDR3 reads CASTLGRERVYEQYF. The covered CDR3 bases are TGTGCCAGCACCCTAGGGCGGGAGAGGGTCTACGAG.

Incomplete CDR3 DNA: TGTGCCAGCAAACAGGGTTTGAACACTGAA. This gives the protein CASKQGLNTE. The entire CDR3 protein is CASKQGLNTEAFF. The V gene is TRBV10-3, the J gene TRBJ1-1, with D maybe TRBD1 (6 bases). Read data end 3 residues before the CDR3 end; the end is taken from the germline J gene. V gave up 10 bases and J gave up 0 bases, with 12 bases separating them. Germline V gene lookup returns CDR1 ENHRY and CDR2 SYGVKD. The CDR3 consists of 13 residues.

The sequenced CDR3 bases are TGTGCCAGCAGCCCCCGGGACAGGTGGACTGAA. This gives the protein CASSPRDRWTE. The full-length CDR3 reads as CASSPRDRWTEAFF. This chain joins TRBV13 and TRBJ1-1; 8 bases fit TRBD1. The CDR3 end lies 3 residues beyond the end of the read and is filled in from the germline J gene. The CDR3 is 14 amino acids. Trimming cost V 5 bases and J 5 bases; bases outside gene matches: 7. The germline V gene encodes CDR1 PRHDT and CDR2 FYEKMQ (reference sequence). The complete variable domain, with remaining parts taken from reference TRBV13 and TRBJ1-1, reads AAGVIQSPRHLIKEKRETATLKCYPIPRHDTVYWYQQGPGQDPQFLISFYEKMQSDKGSIPDRFSAQQFSDYHSELNMSSLELGDSALYFCASSPRDRWTEAFFGQGTRLTVV.

As for this clone: The DNA ends 3 residues before the CDR3 does, and the rest of the CDR3 is filled in from the germline J gene. The chain uses TRBV2 and TRBJ1-5; D not certain. There are 13 residues in the CDR3. Trimming removed 3 bases from V and 4 bases from J, with 7 bases in between. Germline V gives CDR1 SNHLY, CDR2 FYNNEI. CDR3 DNA (partial): TGTGCCAGCAGTGATATCGGGAATCAGCCC. As protein: CASSDIGNQP. The CDR3 as a whole reads CASSDIGNQPQHF.

CDR3 bases read: TGTGCCAGCAGCACTTCCGACAGGACTCTCGGTGGT. Its translation: CASSTSDRTLGG. Given in full, the CDR3 is CASSTSDRTLGGQYF. The gene calls are TRBV7-9 and TRBJ2-4, with a possible D match to TRBD1 (6 bases). The read ends 3 residues shy of where the CDR3 ends; the end is completed using the germline J gene. CDR3 length equals 15 residues. The V gene's germline CDR1 is SEHNR and CDR2 FQNEAQ (reference sequence).

Concerning this clone itself: The CDR3 extends 3 residues past the end of the read, so its final part is completed from the germline J gene. The chain recombines TRBV18 with TRBJ2-7, with TRBD1 identical over 12 bases. The CDR3 is 17 residues long. J lost 0 bases, V lost 0 bases, and 3 bases had no gene match. The germline gives CDR1 KGHSH, CDR2 LQKENI. Partial CDR3 DNA: TGTGCCAGCTCACCACCGGTGGGACAGGGGGCCTCCTACGAG. Amino acids: CASSPPVGQGASYE. In full, the CDR3 is CASSPPVGQGASYEQYF.

For this clone: The read terminates 3 residues ahead of where the CDR3 ends, so the germline J gene completes it. The chain combines TRBV7-9 with TRBJ2-3; 8 bases are a match to TRBD2. The CDR3 has 14 amino acids. Germline V gives CDR1 SEHNR, CDR2 FQNEAQ (reference sequence). The CDR3 sequence: CASSPGTREETQYF. Partial CDR3 DNA: TGTGCCAGCAGCCCAGGGACTAGAGAAGAGACG.

Concerning this clone: The read gets to within 3 residues of the CDR3 end, and the germline J gene fills in the rest. The chain carries TRBV20-1 and TRBJ2-3, with a weak D call TRBD1 (6 bases). Deletions cut 6 bases from V and 3 bases from J, with 19 bases between. CDR1 and CDR2 (germline): DFQATT, SNEGSKA (reference sequence). The CDR3 spans 15 residues. Incomplete CDR3 DNA: TGCAGTGCAGTGGGACACACCGGTTGGACAGATACG. Translated, it gives CSAVGHTGWTDT. From start to end, the CDR3 is CSAVGHTGWTDTQYF.